This T cell receptor (beta chain) was sequenced in a study of blood T cells in healthy people across ages. Study-wide points: Diversity was higher, and naive CD4+ cells more numerous, in long-lived donors than in aged donors.

Details on this clonotype: Its antigen is as yet unknown.

Then a second PCR, running roughly 7 to 11 cycles, was carried out with a sample-barcoded 5' primer and a J-beta primer mix. TCRdb re-called the 5' RACE reads with MiXCR, one entry per CDR3 protein. This repertoire shows some 730,000 distinct CDR3 sequences, 22% found once; its top ten account for 22%. In germline, CDR1 is SGHAT, CDR2 FQNNGV. Trimming took 11 bases from V and 0 from J, leaving 14 bases between them. The CDR3 contains 14 residues. Sequenced: blood. This sequence was found in a man aged 70-80 years in good health. The rearrangement uses TRBV11-2 and TRBJ2-1; D may match TRBD1 or TRBD2 (5 bases each). CDR3: CAAGRQSSYNEQFF. The DNA of the CDR3 is TGTGCCGCAGGGAGACAGAGCTCCTACAATGAGCAGTTCTTC.